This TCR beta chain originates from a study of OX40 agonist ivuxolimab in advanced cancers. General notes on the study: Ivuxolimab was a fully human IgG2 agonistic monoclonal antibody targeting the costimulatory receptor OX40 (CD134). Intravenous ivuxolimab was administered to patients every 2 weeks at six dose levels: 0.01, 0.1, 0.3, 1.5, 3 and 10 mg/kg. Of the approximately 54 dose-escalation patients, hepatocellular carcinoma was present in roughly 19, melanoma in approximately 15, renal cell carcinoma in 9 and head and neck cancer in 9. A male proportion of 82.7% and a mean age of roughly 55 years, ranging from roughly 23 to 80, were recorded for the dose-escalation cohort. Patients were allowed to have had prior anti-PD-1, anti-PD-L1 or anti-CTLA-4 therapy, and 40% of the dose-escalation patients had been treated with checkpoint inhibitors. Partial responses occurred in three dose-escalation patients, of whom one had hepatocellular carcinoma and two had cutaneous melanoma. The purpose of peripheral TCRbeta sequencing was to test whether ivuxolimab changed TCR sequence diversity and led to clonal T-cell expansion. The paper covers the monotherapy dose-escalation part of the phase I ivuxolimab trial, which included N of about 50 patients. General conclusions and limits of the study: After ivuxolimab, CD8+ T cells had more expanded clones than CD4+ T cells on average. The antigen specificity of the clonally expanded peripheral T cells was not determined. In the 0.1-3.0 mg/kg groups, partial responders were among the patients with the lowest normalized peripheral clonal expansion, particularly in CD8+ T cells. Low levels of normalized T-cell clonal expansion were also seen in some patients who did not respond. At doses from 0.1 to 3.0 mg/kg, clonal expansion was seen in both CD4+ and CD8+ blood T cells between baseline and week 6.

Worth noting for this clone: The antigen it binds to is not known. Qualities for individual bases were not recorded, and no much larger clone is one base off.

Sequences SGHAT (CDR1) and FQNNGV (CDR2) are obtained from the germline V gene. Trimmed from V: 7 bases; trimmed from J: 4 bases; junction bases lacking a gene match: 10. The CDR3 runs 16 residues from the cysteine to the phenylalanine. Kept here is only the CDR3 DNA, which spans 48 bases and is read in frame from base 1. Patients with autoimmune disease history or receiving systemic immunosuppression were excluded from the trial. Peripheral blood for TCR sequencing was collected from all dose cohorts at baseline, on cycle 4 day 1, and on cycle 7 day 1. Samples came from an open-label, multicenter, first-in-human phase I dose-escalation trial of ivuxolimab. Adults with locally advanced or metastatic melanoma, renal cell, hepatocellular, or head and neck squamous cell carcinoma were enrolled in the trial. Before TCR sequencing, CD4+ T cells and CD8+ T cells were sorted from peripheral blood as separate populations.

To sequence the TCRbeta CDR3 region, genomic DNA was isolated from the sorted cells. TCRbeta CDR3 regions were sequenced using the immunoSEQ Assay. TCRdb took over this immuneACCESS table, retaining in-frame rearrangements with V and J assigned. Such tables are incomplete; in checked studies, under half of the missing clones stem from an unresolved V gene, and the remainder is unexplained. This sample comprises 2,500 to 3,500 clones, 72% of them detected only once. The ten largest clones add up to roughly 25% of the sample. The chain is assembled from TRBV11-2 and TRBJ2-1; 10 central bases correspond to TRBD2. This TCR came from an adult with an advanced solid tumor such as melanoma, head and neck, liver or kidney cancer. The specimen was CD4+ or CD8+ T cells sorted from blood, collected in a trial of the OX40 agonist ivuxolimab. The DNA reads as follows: TGTGCCAGCATAAAAGCGGGGGGGCTTGAATACAATGAGCAGTTCTTC. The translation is CASIKAGGLEYNEQFF.